This T cell receptor (beta chain) derives from a study of blood T cells in healthy people across ages. This clonotype was seen a few times. Being one base from a much bigger clone, this may be a read error. Samples each had at least 5 micrograms of total RNA extracted. Next came a second PCR, run for about 7 to 12 cycles, which used a sample-barcoded 5' primer along with a J-beta primer mix. Each CDR3 protein gets one entry after TCRdb re-called the 5' RACE reads with MiXCR. The sample has about 1.4 million distinct CDR3 sequences; approximately 59% are singletons. The CDR3 runs to 12 residues. The germline V gene encodes CDR1 SEHNR and CDR2 FQNEAQ (reference sequence).

The sequence derives from a man between 18 and 29 years old in good health. The V and J genes are TRBV7-9 and TRBJ2-7; D remains unclear. The DNA matches TRBJ2-5 better at its end, which makes the J call doubtful. Material: blood. The CDR3 reads CASSLDWETQYF. The CDR3 DNA reads TGTGCCAGCAGCTTAGACTGGGAGACCCAGTACTTC.